The rows below give T cell receptor beta chains drawn from one sample of a study of shared clonotypes between healthy human individuals. The method was immunoSEQ multiplex PCR; TCRdb's version includes in-frame clones alone and lacks a portion of them. The data hold over a million clones, with 65% to 75% observed a single time. The specimen was memory CD4+ T cells sorted from blood. The receptors derive from a man between 18 and 29 years old in good health. Both conserved end residues are part of each CDR3. D genes are given only for firm matches. The size field is filled for only some rows; it gives once, few, many or a size class.

D: -
V: TRBV7-8
size: -
J: TRBJ1-5
CDR3: CASSPVDSEGPQHF
DNA: TGTGCCAGCAGCCCAGTGGACAGTGAGGGCCCCCAGCATTTT

D: -
V: TRBV7-6
size: -
J: TRBJ1-5
CDR3: CASSWAGDQPQHF
DNA: TGTGCCAGCAGCTGGGCCGGTGATCAGCCCCAGCATTTT

D: TRBD1
V: TRBV4-3
size: once
J: TRBJ2-6
CDR3: CASSQADRERKPGANVLTF
DNA: TGCGCCAGCAGCCAGGCGGACAGGGAAAGGAAGCCTGGGGCCAACGTCCTGACTTTC

D: TRBD2
V: TRBV29-1
size: -
J: TRBJ2-3
CDR3: CSASKGTSGQGEYF
DNA: TGCAGCGCCTCAAAGGGGACTAGCGGGCAGGGCGAGTATTTT

D: TRBD1
V: TRBV6-1
size: -
J: TRBJ2-7
CDR3: CASRQRGQGPEQYF
DNA: TGTGCCAGCAGACAAAGGGGGCAGGGACCCGAGCAGTACTTC

D: -
V: TRBV10-2
size: few
J: TRBJ1-2
CDR3: CASSDGQNYGYTF
DNA: TGCGCCAGCAGTGACGGACAGAACTATGGCTACACCTTC

D: TRBD1
V: TRBV5-5
size: -
J: TRBJ1-1
CDR3: CASSLSGQGFNTEAFF
DNA: TGTGCCAGCAGCTTGTCGGGACAGGGTTTCAACACTGAAGCTTTCTTT

D: TRBD2
V: TRBV2
size: -
J: TRBJ2-1
CDR3: CASSSGTSGRVSGFF
DNA: TGTGCCAGCAGCTCCGGGACTAGCGGGAGGGTTTCGGGGTTCTTC

D: -
V: TRBV27
size: -
J: TRBJ1-1
CDR3: CASSLRGDREAFF
DNA: TGTGCCAGCAGTTTACGAGGGGATAGGGAAGCTTTCTTT

D: TRBD2
V: TRBV7-2
size: -
J: TRBJ2-1
CDR3: CASSSTGTSYNEQFF
DNA: TGTGCCAGCAGCTCCACCGGGACTAGCTACAATGAGCAGTTCTTC

D: -
V: TRBV4-2
size: -
J: TRBJ1-6
CDR3: CASSLASGNKNNPPLHF
DNA: TGTGCCAGCAGCCTAGCCTCGGGGAACAAGAATAATCCACCCCTCCACTTT

D: -
V: TRBV28
size: -
J: TRBJ2-3
CDR3: CASSLSGREADTQYF
DNA: TGTGCCAGCAGTTTATCGGGCAGGGAGGCAGATACGCAGTATTTT

D: TRBD1
V: TRBV6-5
size: -
J: TRBJ1-3
CDR3: CASSYQGADGNTIYF
DNA: TGTGCCAGCAGTTATCAGGGGGCGGATGGAAACACCATATATTTT

D: TRBD1
V: TRBV25-1
size: few
J: TRBJ1-6
CDR3: CASSGGEGQGNSPLHF
DNA: TGTGCCAGCAGTGGAGGAGAAGGACAGGGCAATTCACCCCTCCACTTT

D: TRBD2
V: TRBV11-2
size: -
J: TRBJ2-5
CDR3: CASTAAGGDRETQYF
DNA: TGTGCCAGCACCGCCGCTGGGGGGGATCGGGAGACCCAGTACTTC

D: -
V: TRBV7-2
size: once
J: TRBJ2-5
CDR3: CASSLRGTQETQYF
DNA: TGTGCCAGCAGCCTCAGGGGGACTCAAGAGACCCAGTACTTC

D: TRBD1
V: TRBV11-3
size: few
J: TRBJ2-3
CDR3: CASSLDGQGSDTQYF
DNA: TGTGCCAGCAGCTTAGATGGACAGGGCTCAGATACGCAGTATTTT

D: TRBD1
V: TRBV2
size: -
J: TRBJ2-2
CDR3: CASSRRQGANTGELFF
DNA: TGTGCCAGCAGTCGAAGACAGGGGGCGAACACCGGGGAGCTGTTTTTT

D: -
V: TRBV18
size: -
J: TRBJ1-1
CDR3: CASSPMAGANTEAFF
DNA: TGTGCCAGCTCACCAATGGCGGGGGCTAACACTGAAGCTTTCTTT

D: TRBD1
V: TRBV30
size: -
J: TRBJ1-6
CDR3: CAWSDGTANSPLHF
DNA: TGTGCCTGGAGTGACGGGACAGCTAATTCACCCCTCCACTTT

D: -
V: TRBV7-2
size: -
J: TRBJ2-3
CDR3: CASSFSTRSQYF
DNA: TGTGCCAGCAGCTTTTCAACCCGATCGCAGTATTTT

D: TRBD1
V: TRBV29-1
size: -
J: TRBJ1-1
CDR3: CSAKDRGVTEAFF
DNA: TGCAGCGCTAAGGACAGGGGGGTCACTGAAGCTTTCTTT

D: -
V: TRBV29-1
size: -
J: TRBJ1-1
CDR3: CSVAAGYTEAFF
DNA: TGCAGCGTTGCAGCGGGGTACACTGAAGCTTTCTTT

D: TRBD1
V: TRBV29-1
size: -
J: TRBJ2-7
CDR3: CSVEGGTGGYEQYF
DNA: TGCAGCGTCGAAGGTGGGACAGGGGGCTACGAGCAGTACTTC

D: -
V: TRBV6-5
size: -
J: TRBJ2-7
CDR3: CASSFILGEQYF
DNA: TGTGCCAGCAGTTTTATCCTGGGGGAGCAGTACTTC

D: -
V: TRBV30
size: once
J: TRBJ1-5
CDR3: CAWSGGAANQPQHF
DNA: TGTGCCTGGTCCGGGGGGGCAGCAAATCAGCCCCAGCATTTT